The clone carrying this T cell receptor beta chain was detected many times. Antigen: not known. This specimen comes from a study of T-cell reconstitution after alpha-beta-depleted transplantation in children. Findings and caveats of the study: Several hundred graft clones that had expanded were reportedly the source of alpha-beta T cells about two months after transplant. When one year had passed after transplant, most T-cell counts and diversity came from newly produced T cells. Elevated TCRbeta diversity at day 60 was traced, in some patients, to surviving recipient T cells and thymic progenitors.

TCRbeta library construction was performed incorporating unique molecular identifiers. One entry per CDR3 protein results from TCRdb running MiXCR on the PCR reads. Of fewer than 700,000 distinct CDR3 sequences listed, roughly 23% are singletons. V gave up 2 bases and J gave up 1 base; unmatched junction bases: 7. Germline V CDR1 and CDR2: LGHNA, YSLEER. The length of the CDR3 is 16 residues. Sequencing used PBMCs, mostly from graft donor cells, obtained 360 days after TCRalphabeta/CD19-depleted stem cell transplant. The sequence was obtained from a boy in the first two years of life who had a stem cell transplant for acute myeloid leukemia, so the T cells may come from the graft donor. The genes are TRBV4-3 and TRBJ2-5; 7 positions match TRBD2. The CDR3 DNA is TGCGCCAGCAGCCAACCTCCAGCGGGGCGCCAAGAGACCCAGTACTTC. This sequence encodes CASSQPPAGRQETQYF.